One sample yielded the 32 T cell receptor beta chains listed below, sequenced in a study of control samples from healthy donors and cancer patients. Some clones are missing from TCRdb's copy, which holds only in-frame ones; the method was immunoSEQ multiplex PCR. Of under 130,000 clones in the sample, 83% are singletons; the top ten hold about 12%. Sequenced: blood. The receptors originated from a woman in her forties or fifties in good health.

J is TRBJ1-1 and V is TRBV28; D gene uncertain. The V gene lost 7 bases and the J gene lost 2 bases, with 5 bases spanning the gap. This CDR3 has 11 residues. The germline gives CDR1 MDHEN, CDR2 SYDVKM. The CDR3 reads CASTLNTEAFF. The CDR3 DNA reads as TGTGCCAGCACCCTAAACACTGAAGCTTTCTTT.

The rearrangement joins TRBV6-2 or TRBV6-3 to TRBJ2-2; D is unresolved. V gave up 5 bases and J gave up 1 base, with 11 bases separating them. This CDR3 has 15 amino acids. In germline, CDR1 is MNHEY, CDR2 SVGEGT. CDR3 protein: CASSKDNRNTGELFF. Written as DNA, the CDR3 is TGTGCCAGCAGTAAAGACAACAGGAACACCGGGGAGCTGTTTTTT.

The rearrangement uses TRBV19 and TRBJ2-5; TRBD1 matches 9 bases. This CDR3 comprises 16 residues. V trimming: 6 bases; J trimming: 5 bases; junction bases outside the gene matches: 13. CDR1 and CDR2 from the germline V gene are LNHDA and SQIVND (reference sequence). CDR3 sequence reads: CASSLRRQGGLETQYF. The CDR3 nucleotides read TGTGCCAGTAGCCTCAGGAGACAGGGGGGTTTGGAGACCCAGTACTTC.

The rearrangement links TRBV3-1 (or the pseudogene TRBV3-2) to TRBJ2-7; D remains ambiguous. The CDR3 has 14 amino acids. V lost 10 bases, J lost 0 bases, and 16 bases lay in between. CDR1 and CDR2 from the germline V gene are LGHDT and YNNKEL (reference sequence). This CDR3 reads CATAAAINSYEQYF. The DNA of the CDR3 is TGTGCCACCGCGGCGGCAATAAACTCCTACGAGCAGTACTTC.

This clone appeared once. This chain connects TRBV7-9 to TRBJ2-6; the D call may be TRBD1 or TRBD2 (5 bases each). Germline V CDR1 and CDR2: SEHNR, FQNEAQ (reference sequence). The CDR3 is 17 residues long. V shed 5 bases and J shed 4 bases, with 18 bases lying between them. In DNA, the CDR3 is TGTGCCAGCAGCAAGGGGACCGCCTTAACCGGGGCCAACGTCCTGACTTTC. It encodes CASSKGTALTGANVLTF.

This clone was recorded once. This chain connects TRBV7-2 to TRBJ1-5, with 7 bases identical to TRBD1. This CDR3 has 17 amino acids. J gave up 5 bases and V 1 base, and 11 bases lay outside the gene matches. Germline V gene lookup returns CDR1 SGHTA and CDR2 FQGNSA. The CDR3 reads CASSLGGVTTGYQPQHF. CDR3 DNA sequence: TGTGCCAGCAGCTTAGGGGGGGTTACGACAGGGTATCAGCCCCAGCATTTT.

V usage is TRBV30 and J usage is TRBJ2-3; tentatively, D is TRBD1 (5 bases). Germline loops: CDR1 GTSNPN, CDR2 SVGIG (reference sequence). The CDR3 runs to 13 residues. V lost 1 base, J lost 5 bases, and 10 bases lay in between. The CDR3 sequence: CAWSAGLGDTQYF. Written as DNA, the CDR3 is TGTGCCTGGAGTGCAGGGCTGGGAGATACGCAGTATTTT.

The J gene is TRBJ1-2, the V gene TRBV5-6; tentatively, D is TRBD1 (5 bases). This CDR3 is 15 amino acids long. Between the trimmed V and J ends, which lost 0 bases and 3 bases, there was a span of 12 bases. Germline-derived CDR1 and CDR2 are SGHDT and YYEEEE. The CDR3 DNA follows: TGTGCCAGCAGCTTGGAATGGGGGGGAGACTATGGCTACACCTTC. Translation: CASSLEWGGDYGYTF. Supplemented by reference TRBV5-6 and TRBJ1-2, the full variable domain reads DAGVTQSPTHLIKTRGQQVTLRCSPKSGHDTVSWYQQALGQGPQFIFQYYEEEERQRGNFPDRFSGHQFPNYSSELNVNALLLGDSALYLCASSLEWGGDYGYTFGSGTRLTVV.

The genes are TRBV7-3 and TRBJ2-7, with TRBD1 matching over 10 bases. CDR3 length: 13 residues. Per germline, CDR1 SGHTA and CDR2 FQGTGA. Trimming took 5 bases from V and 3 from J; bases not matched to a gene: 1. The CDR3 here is CASSRDRGYEQYF. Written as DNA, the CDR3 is TGTGCCAGCAGCCGGGACAGGGGCTACGAGCAGTACTTC. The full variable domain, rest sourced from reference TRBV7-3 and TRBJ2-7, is GAGVSQTPSNKVTEKGKYVELRCDPISGHTALYWYRQSLGQGPEFLIYFQGTGAADDSGLPNDRFFAVRPEGSVSTLKIQRTERGDSAVYLCASSRDRGYEQYFGPGTRLTVT.

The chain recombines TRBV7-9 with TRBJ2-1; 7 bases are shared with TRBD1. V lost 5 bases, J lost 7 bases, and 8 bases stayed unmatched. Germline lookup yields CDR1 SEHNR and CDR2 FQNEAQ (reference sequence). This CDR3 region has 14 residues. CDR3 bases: TGTGCCAGCAGCCAAGCGACAGGGCGGAATGAGCAGTTCTTC. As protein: CASSQATGRNEQFF.

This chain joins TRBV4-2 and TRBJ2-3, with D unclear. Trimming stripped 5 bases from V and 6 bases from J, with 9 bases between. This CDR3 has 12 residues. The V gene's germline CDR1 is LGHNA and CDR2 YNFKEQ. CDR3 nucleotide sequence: TGTGCCAGCAGCTTCGCAGCGGATACGCAGTATTTT. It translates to CASSFAADTQYF.

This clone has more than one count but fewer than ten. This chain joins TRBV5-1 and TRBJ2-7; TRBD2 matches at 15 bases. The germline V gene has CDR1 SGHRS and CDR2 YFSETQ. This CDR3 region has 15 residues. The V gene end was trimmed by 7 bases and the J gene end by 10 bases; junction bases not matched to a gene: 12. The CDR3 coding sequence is TGCGCCAGCTCACACGAACCGGGACTAGCGGGGGGCCAGTACTTC. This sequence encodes CASSHEPGLAGGQYF. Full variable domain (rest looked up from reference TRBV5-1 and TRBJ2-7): KAGVTQTPRYLIKTRGQQVTLSCSPISGHRSVSWYQQTPGQGLQFLFEYFSETQRNKGNFPGRFSGRQFSNSRSEMNVSTLELGDSALYLCASSHEPGLAGGQYFGPGTRLTVT.

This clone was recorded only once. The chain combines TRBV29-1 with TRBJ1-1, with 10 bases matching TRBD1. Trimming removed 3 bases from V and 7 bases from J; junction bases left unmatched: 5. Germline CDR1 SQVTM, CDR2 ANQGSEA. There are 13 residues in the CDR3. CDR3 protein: CSVEVGTGVEAFF. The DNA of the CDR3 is TGCAGCGTTGAGGTAGGGACAGGGGTTGAAGCTTTCTTT.

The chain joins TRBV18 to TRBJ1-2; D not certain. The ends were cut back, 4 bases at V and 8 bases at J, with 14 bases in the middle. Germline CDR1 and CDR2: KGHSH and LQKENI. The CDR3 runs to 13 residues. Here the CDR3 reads CASSLTDNSGYTF. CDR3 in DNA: TGTGCCAGCTCACTAACGGATAATAGCGGCTACACCTTC.

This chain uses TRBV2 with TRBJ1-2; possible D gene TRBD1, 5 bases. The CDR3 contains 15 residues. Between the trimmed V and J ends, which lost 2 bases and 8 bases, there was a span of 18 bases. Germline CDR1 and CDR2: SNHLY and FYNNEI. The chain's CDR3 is CASSEQGPTGGGYTF. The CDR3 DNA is TGTGCCAGCAGTGAACAGGGCCCGACCGGTGGAGGCTACACCTTC.

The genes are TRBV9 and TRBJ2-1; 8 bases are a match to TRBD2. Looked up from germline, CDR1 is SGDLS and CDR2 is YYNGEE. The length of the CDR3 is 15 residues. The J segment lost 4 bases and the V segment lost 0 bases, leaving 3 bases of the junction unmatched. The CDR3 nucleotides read TGTGCCAGCAGCGTAGGGGCGGGGGGTTACAATGAGCAGTTCTTC. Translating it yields CASSVGAGGYNEQFF.

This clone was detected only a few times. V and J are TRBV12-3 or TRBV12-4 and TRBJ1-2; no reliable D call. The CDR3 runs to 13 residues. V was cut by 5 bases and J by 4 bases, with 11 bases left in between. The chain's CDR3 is CASSPNNIYGYTF. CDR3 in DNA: TGTGCCAGCAGTCCTAATAATATCTATGGCTACACCTTC.

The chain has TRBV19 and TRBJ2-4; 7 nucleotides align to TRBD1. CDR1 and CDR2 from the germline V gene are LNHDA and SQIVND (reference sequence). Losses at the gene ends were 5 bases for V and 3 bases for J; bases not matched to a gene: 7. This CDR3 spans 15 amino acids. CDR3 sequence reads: CASSLQGLGKNIQYF. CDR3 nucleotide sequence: TGTGCCAGTAGTCTACAGGGGCTTGGCAAAAACATTCAGTACTTC. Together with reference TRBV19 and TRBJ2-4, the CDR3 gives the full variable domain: DGGITQSPKYLFRKEGQNVTLSCEQNLNHDAMYWYRQDPGQGLRLIYYSQIVNDFQKGDIAEGYSVSREKKESFPLTVTSAQKNPTAFYLCASSLQGLGKNIQYFGAGTRLSVL.

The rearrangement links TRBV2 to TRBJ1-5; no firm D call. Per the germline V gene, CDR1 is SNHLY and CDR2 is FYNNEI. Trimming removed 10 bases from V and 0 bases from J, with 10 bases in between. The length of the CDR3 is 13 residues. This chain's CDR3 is CATSDFSNQPQHF. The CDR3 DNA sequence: TGTGCCACCTCGGACTTTAGCAATCAGCCCCAGCATTTT.

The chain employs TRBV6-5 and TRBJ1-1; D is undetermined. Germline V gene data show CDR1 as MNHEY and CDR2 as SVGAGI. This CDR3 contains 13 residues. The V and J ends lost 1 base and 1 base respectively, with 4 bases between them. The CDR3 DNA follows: TGTGCCAGCAGTTACTTTGGGAACACTGAAGCTTTCTTT. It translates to CASSYFGNTEAFF.

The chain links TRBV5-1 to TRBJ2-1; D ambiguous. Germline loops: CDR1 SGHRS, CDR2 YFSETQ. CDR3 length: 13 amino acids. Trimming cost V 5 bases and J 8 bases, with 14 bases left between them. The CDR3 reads CASRWRLGDEQFF. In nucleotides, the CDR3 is TGCGCCAGCAGGTGGCGGCTTGGGGATGAGCAGTTCTTC.

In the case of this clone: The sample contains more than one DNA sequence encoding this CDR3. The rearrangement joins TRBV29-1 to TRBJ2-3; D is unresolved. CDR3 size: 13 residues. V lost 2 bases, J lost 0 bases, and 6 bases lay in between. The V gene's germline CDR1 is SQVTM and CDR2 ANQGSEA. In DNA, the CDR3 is TGCAGCGTTGAAAAGGGTAGCACAGATACGCAGTATTTT. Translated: CSVEKGSTDTQYF.

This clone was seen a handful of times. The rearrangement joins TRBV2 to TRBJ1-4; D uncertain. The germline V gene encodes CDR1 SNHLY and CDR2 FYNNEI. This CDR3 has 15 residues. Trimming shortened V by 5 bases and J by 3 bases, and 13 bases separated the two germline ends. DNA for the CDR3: TGTGCCAGCAGTCTCTCTCGGACCTCTAATGAAAAACTGTTTTTT. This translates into CASSLSRTSNEKLFF.

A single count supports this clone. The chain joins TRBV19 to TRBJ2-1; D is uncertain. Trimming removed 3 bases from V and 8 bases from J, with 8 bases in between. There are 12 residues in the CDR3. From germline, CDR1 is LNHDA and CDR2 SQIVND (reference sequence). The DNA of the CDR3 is TGTGCCAGTAGTATTCGGAGCCATGAGCAGTTCTTC. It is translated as CASSIRSHEQFF.

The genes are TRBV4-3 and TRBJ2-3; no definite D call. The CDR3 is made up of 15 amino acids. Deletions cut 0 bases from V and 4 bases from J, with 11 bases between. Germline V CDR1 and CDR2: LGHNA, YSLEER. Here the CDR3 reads CASSQDGRTSDTQYF. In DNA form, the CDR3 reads TGCGCCAGCAGCCAAGATGGTCGTACCTCAGATACGCAGTATTTT.

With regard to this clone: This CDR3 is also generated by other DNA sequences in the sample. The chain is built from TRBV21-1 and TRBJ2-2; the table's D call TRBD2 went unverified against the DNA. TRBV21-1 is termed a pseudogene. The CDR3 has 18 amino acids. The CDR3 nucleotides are TGTGCCAGCAGCAAACTCGGAGCGGGGGGGCGAGGGACCGGGGAGCTGTTTTTT. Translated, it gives CASSKLGAGGRGTGELFF.

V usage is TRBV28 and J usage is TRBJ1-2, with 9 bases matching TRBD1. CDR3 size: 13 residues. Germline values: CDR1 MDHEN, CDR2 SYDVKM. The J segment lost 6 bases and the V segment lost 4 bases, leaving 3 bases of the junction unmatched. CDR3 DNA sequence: TGTGCCAGCAGTTCACAGGGGGCGAATGGCTACACCTTC. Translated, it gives CASSSQGANGYTF.

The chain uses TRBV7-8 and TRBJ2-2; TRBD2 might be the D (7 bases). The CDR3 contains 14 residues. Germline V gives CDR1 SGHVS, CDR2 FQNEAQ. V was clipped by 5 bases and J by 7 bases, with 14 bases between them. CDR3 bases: TGTGCCAGCAGCCGAGGGGGGGCGGGCGGGGAGCTGTTTTTT. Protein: CASSRGGAGGELFF.

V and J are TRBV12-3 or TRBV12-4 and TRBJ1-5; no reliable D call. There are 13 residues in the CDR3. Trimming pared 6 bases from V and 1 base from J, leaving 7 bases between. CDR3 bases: TGTGCCAGCAGAACCGACAGCAATCAGCCCCAGCATTTT. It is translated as CASRTDSNQPQHF.

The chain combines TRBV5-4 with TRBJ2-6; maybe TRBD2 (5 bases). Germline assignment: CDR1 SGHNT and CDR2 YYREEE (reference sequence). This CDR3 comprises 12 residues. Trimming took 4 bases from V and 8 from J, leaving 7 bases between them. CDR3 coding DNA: TGTGCCAGCAGCCTGGACTCCAACGTCCTGACTTTC. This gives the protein CASSLDSNVLTF.

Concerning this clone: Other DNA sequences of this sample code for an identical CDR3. CDR3 sequence (DNA): TGTGCCAGCAGTTACTCGGGGACTCTTAATTCACCCCTCCACTTT. Translation gives CASSYSGTLNSPLHF. The V gene is TRBV6-5, the J gene TRBJ1-6; possible D gene TRBD1, 5 bases. Germline-derived CDR1 and CDR2 are MNHEY and SVGAGI. This CDR3 is built from 15 residues. Trimming removed 0 bases at V and 6 bases at J, with 9 bases between.

The CDR3 region has the DNA TGTGCCAGCAGTTTCCAGGGTGCGGAAAGCAATCAGCCCCAGCATTTT. This gives the protein CASSFQGAESNQPQHF. The rearrangement joins TRBV28 to TRBJ1-5; a possible D gene is TRBD1 (5 bases). There are 16 residues in the CDR3. V dropped 3 bases and J dropped 1 base, with 13 bases sitting between them. Germline CDR1 and CDR2: MDHEN and SYDVKM.